Listed below are T cell receptor beta chains from one sample, sequenced in a study of T cells in Graves' hyperthyroidism and ophthalmopathy. In TCRdb, the multiplex PCR reads were re-called with MiXCR into one record per CDR3 protein. The table shows 300,000 to 450,000 distinct CDR3 sequences, with about a sixth occurring only once. Sample: blood. These TCRs come from a young woman with Graves' hyperthyroidism that later progressed to Graves' ophthalmopathy. The conserved cysteine and the conserved F or W are not part of the CDR3 here. The order of the fields is J gene, V gene, CDR3 protein.

TRBJ2-1,TRBV4-3,ASSQEWASGTHNEQF
TRBJ2-5,TRBV20-1,SAGLAGSVQETQY
TRBJ2-6,TRBV11-2,ASSFFRDRGPGANVLT
TRBJ2-1,TRBV7-9,ASSSTLTSGTYNEQF
TRBJ2-7,TRBV27,ASSTGLAGVNEQY
TRBJ1-1,TRBV27,ASRGFDSRGGLLGAF
TRBJ2-1,TRBV27,ASSSAYNEQF
TRBJ2-7,TRBV2,ASRFSGITYEQY
TRBJ2-5,TRBV6-2/TRBV6-3,ASSYVAGEVETQY
TRBJ2-1,TRBV19,ASSATGGQDEQF
TRBJ2-3,TRBV15,ATSRFTSGGDTQY
TRBJ2-7,TRBV10-3,AISKVAGARYEQY
TRBJ2-3,TRBV9,ASSLAQLASTDTQY
TRBJ1-1,TRBV7-2,ASSLAEGQEAF
TRBJ2-1,TRBV24-1,ATSDLRGQGVPGTNEQF
TRBJ2-1,TRBV6-5,ASSYSKQRGYNEQF
TRBJ2-3,TRBV7-9,ASSLQGTSTDTQY
TRBJ2-5,TRBV20-1,SATPLLLAGGQETQY
TRBJ2-7,TRBV2,ASREVVLEQY
TRBJ2-5,TRBV27,ASSLTGEQGQETQY
TRBJ2-2,TRBV20-1,SATDRRNTGELF
TRBJ1-5,TRBV6-2/TRBV6-3,ASGVWGPGSNQPQH
TRBJ1-5,TRBV5-5,ASSGTSNQPQH
TRBJ2-5,TRBV4-1,ASSQPGLAQD
TRBJ2-7,TRBV28,ASSPAGTGGYEQY
TRBJ2-7,TRBV11-2,ASSPWDRVSEQY
TRBJ1-6,TRBV28,ASSLGSGALH
TRBJ2-5,TRBV4-3,ASSQDYVRSQETQY
TRBJ2-6,TRBV6-1,ASSVRSGADVLT
TRBJ2-2,TRBV7-9,ASSSDWPLTGELF
TRBJ1-1,TRBV5-6,ASSLARGLGAF
TRBJ2-4,TRBV11-2,ASSLVRGAKNIQY
TRBJ2-7,TRBV5-6,ASSPWERAYEQY
TRBJ1-5,TRBV28,ASSDAGQNNQPQH
TRBJ2-7,TRBV28,ASSLTGRTGRIDEQY
TRBJ1-1,TRBV27,ASSFHSAGSF
TRBJ1-1,TRBV5-5,ASSRDRGNTEAF
TRBJ2-7,TRBV2,ASSEGSLLVPYEQY
TRBJ2-4,TRBV20-1,SAGTRVAKNIQY
TRBJ2-2,TRBV12-3/TRBV12-4,ASSLGMGGELF
TRBJ2-5,TRBV6-1,ASSPRTQETQY
TRBJ2-1,TRBV7-9,ASSLKLAAYNEQF
TRBJ2-1,TRBV28,ASSPSVRTGIREQF
TRBJ2-7,TRBV20-1,SAMFAGRTYEQY
TRBJ2-7,TRBV3-1,ASSLTGTYEQY